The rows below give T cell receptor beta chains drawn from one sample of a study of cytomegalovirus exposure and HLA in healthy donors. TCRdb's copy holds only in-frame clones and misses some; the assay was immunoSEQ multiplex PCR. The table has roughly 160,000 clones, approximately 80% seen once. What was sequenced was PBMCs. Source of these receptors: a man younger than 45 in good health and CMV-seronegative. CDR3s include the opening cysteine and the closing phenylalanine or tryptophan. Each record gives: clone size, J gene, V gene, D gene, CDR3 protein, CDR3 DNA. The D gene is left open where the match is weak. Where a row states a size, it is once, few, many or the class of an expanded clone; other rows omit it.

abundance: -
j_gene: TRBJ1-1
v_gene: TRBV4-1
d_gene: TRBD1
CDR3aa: CASSPNQGADTEAFF
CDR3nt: TGCGCCAGCAGCCCAAACCAGGGGGCTGACACTGAAGCTTTCTTT

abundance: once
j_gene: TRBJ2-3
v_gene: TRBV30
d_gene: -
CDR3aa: CAWKGEGTPQYF
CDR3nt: TGTGCCTGGAAGGGGGAGGGGACGCCGCAGTATTTT

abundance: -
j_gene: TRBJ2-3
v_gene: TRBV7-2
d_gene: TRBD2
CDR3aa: CASSPGLAGTSTDTQYF
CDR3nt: TGTGCCAGCAGCCCCGGACTAGCGGGCACTAGCACAGATACGCAGTATTTT

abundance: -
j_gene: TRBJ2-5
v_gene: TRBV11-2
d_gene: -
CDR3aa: CASSLDPPPFQETQYF
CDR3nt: TGTGCCAGCAGCTTAGATCCCCCCCCCTTCCAAGAGACCCAGTACTTC

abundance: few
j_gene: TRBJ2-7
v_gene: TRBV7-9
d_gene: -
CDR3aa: CASSLGQGDEQYF
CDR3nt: TGTGCCAGCAGCTTAGGGCAGGGCGACGAGCAGTACTTC

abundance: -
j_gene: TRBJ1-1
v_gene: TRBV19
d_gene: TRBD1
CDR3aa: CASIARGPDTEAFF
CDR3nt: TGTGCCAGTATCGCAAGGGGGCCCGACACTGAAGCTTTCTTT

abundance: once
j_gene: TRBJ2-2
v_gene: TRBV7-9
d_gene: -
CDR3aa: CASSLAGVGGELFF
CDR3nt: TGTGCCAGCAGCTTAGCAGGGGTTGGCGGGGAGCTGTTTTTT

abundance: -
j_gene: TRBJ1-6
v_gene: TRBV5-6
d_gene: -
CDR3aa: CASSLAQVNSPLHF
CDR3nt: TGTGCCAGCAGCTTGGCACAGGTAAATTCACCCCTCCACTTT

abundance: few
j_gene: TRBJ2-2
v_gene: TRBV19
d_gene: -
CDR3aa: CASTSYTGELFF
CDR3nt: TGTGCCAGTACCAGTTACACCGGGGAGCTGTTTTTT

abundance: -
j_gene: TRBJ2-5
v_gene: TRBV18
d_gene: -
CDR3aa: CASSPGGMETQYF
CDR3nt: TGTGCCAGCTCACCAGGAGGGATGGAGACCCAGTACTTC

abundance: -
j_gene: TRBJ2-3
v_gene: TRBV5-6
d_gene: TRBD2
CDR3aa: CASSLGTSIDTQYF
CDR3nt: TGTGCCAGCAGCTTGGGGACTAGTATAGATACGCAGTATTTT

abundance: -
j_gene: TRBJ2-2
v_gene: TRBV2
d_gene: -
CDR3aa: CASIIQGRAGELFF
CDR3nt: TGTGCCAGCATAATCCAGGGTAGGGCCGGGGAGCTGTTTTTT

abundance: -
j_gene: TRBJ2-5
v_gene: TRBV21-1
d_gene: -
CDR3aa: CASRNPTRDRTSAIEETQYF
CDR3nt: TGTGCCAGCAGGAACCCAACGAGGGATCGGACTAGCGCCATAGAAGAGACCCAGTACTTC

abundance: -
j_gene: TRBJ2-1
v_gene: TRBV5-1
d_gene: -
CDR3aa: CASSLEGTDYNEQFF
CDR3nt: TGCGCCAGCAGCTTGGAGGGGACTGACTACAATGAGCAGTTCTTC

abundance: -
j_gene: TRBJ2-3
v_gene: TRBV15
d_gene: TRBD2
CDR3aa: CATSLRLAGSTDTQYF
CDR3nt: TGTGCCACCAGCCTCAGACTAGCGGGGAGCACAGATACGCAGTATTTT

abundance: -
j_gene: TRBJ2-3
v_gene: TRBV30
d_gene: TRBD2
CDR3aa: CAWSFRLAGGPVTDTQYF
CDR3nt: TGTGCCTGGAGTTTCAGACTAGCGGGAGGGCCTGTGACAGATACGCAGTATTTT

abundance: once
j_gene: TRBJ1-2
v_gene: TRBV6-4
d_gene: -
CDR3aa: CASSDSSAGNYGYTF
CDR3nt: TGTGCCAGCAGTGACTCGAGCGCCGGTAACTATGGCTACACCTTC

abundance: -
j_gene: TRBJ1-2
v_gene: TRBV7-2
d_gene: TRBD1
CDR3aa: CASSTGTGGFDYGYTF
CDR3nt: TGTGCCAGCAGCACCGGGACAGGCGGTTTCGACTATGGCTACACCTTC

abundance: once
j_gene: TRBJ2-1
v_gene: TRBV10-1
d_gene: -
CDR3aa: CASSSGNNEQFF
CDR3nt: TGCGCCAGCAGCTCGGGGAACAATGAGCAGTTCTTC

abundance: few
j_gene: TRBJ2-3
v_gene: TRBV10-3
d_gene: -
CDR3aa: CAIRAGGQSRPDTQYF
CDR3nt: TGTGCCATCAGGGCGGGTGGGCAAAGCCGCCCAGATACGCAGTATTTT

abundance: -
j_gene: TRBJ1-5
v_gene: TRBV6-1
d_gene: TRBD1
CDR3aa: CASSVPRGLGQPQHF
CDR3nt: TGTGCCAGCAGTGTACCCAGGGGGCTTGGGCAGCCCCAGCATTTT

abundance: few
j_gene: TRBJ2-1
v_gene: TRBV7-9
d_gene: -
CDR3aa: CASPNGAVSYNEQFF
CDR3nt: TGTGCCAGCCCGAATGGGGCGGTGAGCTACAATGAGCAGTTCTTC

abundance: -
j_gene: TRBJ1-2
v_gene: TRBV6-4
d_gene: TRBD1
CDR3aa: CASSEGQGRYGYTF
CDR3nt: TGTGCCAGCAGTGAAGGACAGGGCCGCTATGGCTACACCTTC

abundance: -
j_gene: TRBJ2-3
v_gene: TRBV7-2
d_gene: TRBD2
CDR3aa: CASSLVSAGEDTQYF
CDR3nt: TGTGCCAGCAGCTTAGTTTCGGCGGGAGAGGATACGCAGTATTTT

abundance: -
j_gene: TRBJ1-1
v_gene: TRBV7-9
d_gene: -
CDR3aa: CASSFTGTLFDEAFF
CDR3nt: TGTGCCAGCAGCTTTACCGGGACATTGTTTGATGAAGCTTTCTTT

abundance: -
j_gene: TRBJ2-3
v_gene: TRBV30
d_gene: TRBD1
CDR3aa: CAWSEPPRGDTQYF
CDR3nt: TGTGCCTGGAGTGAACCGCCCAGGGGGGATACGCAGTATTTT

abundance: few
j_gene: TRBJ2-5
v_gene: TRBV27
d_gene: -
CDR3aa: CASSPGSGAETQYF
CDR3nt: TGTGCCAGCAGCCCGGGGTCAGGGGCCGAGACCCAGTACTTC

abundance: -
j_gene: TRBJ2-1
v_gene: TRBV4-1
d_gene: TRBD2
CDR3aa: CASSRPGGEYNEQFF
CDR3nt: TGCGCCAGCAGCCGCCCCGGGGGGGAATACAATGAGCAGTTCTTC

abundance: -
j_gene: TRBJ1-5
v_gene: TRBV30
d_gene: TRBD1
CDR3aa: CAYSDRVAGPQHF
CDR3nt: TGTGCCTACTCGGACAGGGTGGCGGGGCCCCAGCATTTT

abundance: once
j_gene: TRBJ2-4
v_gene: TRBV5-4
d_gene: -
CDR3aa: CASSSPIDGKNIQYF
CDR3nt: TGTGCCAGCAGCTCGCCGATAGATGGCAAAAACATTCAGTACTTC

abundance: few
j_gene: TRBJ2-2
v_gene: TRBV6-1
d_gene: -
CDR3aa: CASLLQGTNTGELFF
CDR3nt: TGTGCCAGCCTACTTCAGGGGACCAACACCGGGGAGCTGTTTTTT

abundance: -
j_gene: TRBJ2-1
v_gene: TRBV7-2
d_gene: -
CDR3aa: CASRRQEYNEQFF
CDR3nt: TGTGCCAGCCGACGACAGGAGTACAATGAGCAGTTCTTC

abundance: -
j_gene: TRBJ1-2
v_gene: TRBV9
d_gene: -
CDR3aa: CASSVGQAGYGYTF
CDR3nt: TGTGCCAGCAGCGTAGGACAGGCTGGCTATGGCTACACCTTC

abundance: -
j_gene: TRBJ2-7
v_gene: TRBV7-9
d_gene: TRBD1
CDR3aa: CASSAIGQGLTSYEQYF
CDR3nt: TGTGCCAGCAGCGCTATCGGACAGGGGCTGACCTCCTACGAGCAGTACTTC

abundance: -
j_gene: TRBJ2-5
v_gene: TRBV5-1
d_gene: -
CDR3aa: CASSRSIQETQYF
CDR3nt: TGCGCCAGCAGCCGATCTATTCAAGAGACCCAGTACTTC

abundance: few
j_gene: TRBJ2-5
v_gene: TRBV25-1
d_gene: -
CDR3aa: CASSEYTVETQYF
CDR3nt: TGTGCCAGCAGTGAATATACAGTGGAGACCCAGTACTTC

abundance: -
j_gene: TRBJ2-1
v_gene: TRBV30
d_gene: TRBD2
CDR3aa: CAWSTSGTSYNEQFF
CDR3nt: TGTGCCTGGAGTACCTCCGGGACTAGCTACAATGAGCAGTTCTTC

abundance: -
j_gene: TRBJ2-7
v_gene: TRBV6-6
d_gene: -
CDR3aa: CASSYSTDTYEQYF
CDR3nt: TGTGCCAGCAGTTACTCGACGGACACCTACGAGCAGTACTTC

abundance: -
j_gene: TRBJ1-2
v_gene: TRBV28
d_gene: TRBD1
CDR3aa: CASSPPWDRVLGYTF
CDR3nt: TGTGCCAGCAGTCCGCCATGGGACAGGGTCCTTGGCTACACCTTC

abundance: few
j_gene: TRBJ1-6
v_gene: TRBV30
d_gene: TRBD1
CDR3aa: CAWSVGMGQGSPLHF
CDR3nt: TGTGCCTGGAGTGTAGGAATGGGACAGGGTTCACCCCTCCACTTT

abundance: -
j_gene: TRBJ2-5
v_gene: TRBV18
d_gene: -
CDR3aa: CASSAVAGAQETQYF
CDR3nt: TGTGCCAGCTCAGCTGTCGCGGGGGCCCAAGAGACCCAGTACTTC

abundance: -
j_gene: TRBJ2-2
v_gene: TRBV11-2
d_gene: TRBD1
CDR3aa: CASSPGQGANTGELFF
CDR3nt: TGTGCCAGCAGCCCCGGACAGGGGGCCAACACCGGGGAGCTGTTTTTT

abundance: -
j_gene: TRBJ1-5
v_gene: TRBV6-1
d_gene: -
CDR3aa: CASSELGRRATSNQPQHF
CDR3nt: TGTGCCAGCAGTGAACTGGGGCGACGGGCAACTAGCAATCAGCCCCAGCATTTT

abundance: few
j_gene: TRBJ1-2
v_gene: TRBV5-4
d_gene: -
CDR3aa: CASRQWTVYGYTF
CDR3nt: TGTGCCAGCAGGCAATGGACAGTCTATGGCTACACCTTC

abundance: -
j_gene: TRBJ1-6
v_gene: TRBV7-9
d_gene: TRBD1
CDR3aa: CASSLALGQASPLHF
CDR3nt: TGTGCCAGCAGCTTAGCGCTGGGACAGGCTTCACCCCTCCACTTT

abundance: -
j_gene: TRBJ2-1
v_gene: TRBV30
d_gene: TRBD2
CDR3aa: CAWGLAGGDEQFF
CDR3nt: TGTGCCTGGGGACTAGCGGGAGGTGATGAGCAGTTCTTC

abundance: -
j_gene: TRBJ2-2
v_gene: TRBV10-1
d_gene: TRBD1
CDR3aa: CASSESIPGGETGELFF
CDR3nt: TGCGCCAGCAGTGAGTCGATCCCAGGGGGCGAAACCGGGGAGCTGTTTTTT

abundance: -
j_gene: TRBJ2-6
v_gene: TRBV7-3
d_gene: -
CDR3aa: CASSLGAGGLGANVLTF
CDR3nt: TGTGCCAGCAGCTTAGGGGCAGGGGGGCTGGGGGCCAACGTCCTGACTTTC

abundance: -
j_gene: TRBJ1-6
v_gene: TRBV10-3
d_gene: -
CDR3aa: CAISREGDSPLHF
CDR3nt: TGTGCCATCAGCCGAGAGGGAGATTCACCCCTCCACTTT

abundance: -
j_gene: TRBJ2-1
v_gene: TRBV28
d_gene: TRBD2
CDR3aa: CASSSTARLAGSYNEQFF
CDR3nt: TGTGCCAGCAGTTCAACTGCAAGACTAGCGGGGTCCTACAATGAGCAGTTCTTC

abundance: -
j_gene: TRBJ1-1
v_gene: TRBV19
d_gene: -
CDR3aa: CASSIGQRTEAFF
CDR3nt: TGTGCCAGTAGTATCGGACAGAGGACTGAAGCTTTCTTT

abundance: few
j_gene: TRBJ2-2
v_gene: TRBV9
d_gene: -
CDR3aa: CASSRLRGFDGVYAGELFF
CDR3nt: TGTGCCAGCAGCCGCCTGAGGGGGTTTGATGGTGTGTATGCCGGGGAGCTGTTTTTT